This T cell receptor beta chain was sequenced in a study of blood T cell repertoires in COVID-19. In the study overall: Sites in the United States, Italy and Spain provided acute and convalescent COVID-19 samples. The cDNA or gDNA used as material had been derived from T cells, B-cell-depleted T cells, or PBMCs.

In the authors' workflow: Nucleated cell counts were estimated from reference gene primer amplification. Generated by immunoSEQ multiplex PCR, the TCRdb table keeps only in-frame clones and is missing some. V and J calls and clone size are given by that table; D and trimming were obtained from the DNA. The sample carries roughly 76,000 clones, about 92% recorded once. Between the trimmed V and J ends, which lost 4 bases and 7 bases, there was a span of 11 bases. The CDR3 has 13 residues. Per germline, CDR1 MDHEN and CDR2 SYDVKM. Material: peripheral blood. The receptor was isolated from a man between 45 and 60 years old with acute or convalescent COVID-19. The chain combines TRBV28 with TRBJ1-3; D possibly corresponds to TRBD1 (5 bases). The CDR3 loop is CASSSGDSNTIYF. In DNA, the CDR3 is TGTGCCAGCAGTTCGGGCGACAGTAACACCATATATTTT.